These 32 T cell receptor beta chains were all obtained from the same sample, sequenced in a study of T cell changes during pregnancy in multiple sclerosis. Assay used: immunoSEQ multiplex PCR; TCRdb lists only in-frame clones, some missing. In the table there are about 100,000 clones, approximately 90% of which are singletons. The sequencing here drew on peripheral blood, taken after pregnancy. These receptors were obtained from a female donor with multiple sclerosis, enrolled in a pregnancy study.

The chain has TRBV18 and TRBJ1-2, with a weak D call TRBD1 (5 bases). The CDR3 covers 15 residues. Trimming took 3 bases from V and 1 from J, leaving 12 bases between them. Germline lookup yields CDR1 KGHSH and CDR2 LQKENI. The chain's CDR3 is CASSPARDSNYGYTF. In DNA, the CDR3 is TGTGCCAGCTCACCCGCCAGGGATAGTAACTATGGCTACACCTTC.

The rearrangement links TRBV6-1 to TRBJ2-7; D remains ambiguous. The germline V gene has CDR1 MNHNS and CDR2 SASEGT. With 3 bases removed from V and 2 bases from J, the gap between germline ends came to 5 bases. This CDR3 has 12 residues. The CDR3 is CASSEFAYEQYF. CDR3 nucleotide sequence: TGTGCCAGCAGTGAGTTCGCCTACGAGCAGTACTTC.

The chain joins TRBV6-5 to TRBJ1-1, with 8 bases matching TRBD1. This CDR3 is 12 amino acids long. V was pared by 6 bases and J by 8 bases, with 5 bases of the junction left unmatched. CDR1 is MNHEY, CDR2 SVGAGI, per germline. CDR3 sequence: CASSRTGTEAFF. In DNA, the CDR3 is TGTGCCAGCAGCAGGACAGGGACCGAAGCTTTCTTT.

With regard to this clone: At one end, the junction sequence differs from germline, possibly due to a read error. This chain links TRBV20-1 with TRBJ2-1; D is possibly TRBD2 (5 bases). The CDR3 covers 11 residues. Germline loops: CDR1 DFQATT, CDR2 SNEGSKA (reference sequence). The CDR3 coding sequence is TGTAGCGTTGGGCTATACAATGAGCAGTTCTTC. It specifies CSVGLYNEQFF.

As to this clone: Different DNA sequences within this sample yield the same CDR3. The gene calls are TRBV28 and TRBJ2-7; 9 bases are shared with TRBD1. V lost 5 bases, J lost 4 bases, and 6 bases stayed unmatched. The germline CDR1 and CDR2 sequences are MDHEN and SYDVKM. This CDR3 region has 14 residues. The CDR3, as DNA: TGTGCCAGCAGTCAAACAGGGGGCGTATACGAGCAGTACTTC. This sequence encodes CASSQTGGVYEQYF.

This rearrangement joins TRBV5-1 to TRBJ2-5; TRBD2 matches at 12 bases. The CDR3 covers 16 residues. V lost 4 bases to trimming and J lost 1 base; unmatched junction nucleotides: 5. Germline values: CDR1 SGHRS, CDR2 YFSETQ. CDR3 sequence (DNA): TGCGCCAGCAGCCCTCGGACTAGCGGGGTCCAAGAGACCCAGTACTTC. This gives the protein CASSPRTSGVQETQYF.

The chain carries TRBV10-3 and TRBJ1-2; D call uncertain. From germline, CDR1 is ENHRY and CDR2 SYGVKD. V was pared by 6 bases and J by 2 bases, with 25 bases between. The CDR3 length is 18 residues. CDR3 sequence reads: CAISPTLRRSEENYGYTF. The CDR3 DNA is TGTGCCATCAGCCCGACCTTGAGGAGGTCCGAAGAGAACTATGGCTACACCTTC.

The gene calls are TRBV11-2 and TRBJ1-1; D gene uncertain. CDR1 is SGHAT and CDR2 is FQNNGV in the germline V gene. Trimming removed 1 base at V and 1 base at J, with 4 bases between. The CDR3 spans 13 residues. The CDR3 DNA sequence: TGTGCCAGCAGCTTAGCAGGGAACACTGAAGCTTTCTTT. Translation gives CASSLAGNTEAFF.

The CDR3 loop is CASSVVQVEGDTQYF. The CDR3 DNA reads TGTGCCAGCAGCGTAGTTCAGGTGGAGGGAGATACGCAGTATTTT. V gene TRBV9 combines with J gene TRBJ2-3, with a possible D match to TRBD2 (6 bases). The CDR3 runs 15 residues. Germline CDR1 is SGDLS and CDR2 is YYNGEE. V shed 0 bases and J shed 5 bases, with 13 bases lying between them.

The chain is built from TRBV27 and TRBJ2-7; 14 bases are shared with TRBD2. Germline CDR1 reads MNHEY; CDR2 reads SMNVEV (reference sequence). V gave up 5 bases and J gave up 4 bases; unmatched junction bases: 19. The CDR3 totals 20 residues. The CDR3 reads CASSVPLGLAGGEKGYEQYF. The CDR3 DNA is TGTGCCAGCAGTGTACCCTTAGGACTAGCGGGAGGCGAGAAAGGGTACGAGCAGTACTTC.

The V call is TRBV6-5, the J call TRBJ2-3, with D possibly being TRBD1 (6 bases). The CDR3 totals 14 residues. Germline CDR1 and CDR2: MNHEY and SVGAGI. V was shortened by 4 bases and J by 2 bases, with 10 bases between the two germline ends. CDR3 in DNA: TGTGCCAGCAGTTGGAGACAGGTCACAGATACGCAGTATTTT. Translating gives CASSWRQVTDTQYF.

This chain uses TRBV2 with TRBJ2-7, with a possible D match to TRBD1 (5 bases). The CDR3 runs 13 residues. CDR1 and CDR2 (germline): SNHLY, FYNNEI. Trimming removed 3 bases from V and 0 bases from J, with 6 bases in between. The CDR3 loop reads CASSDRGSYEQYF. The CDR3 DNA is TGTGCCAGCAGTGATAGGGGCTCCTACGAGCAGTACTTC.

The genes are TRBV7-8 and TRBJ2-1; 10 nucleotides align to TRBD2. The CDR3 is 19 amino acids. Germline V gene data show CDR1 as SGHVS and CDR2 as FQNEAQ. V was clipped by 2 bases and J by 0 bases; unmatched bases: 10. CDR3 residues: CASSLLLAGKPSSYNEQFF. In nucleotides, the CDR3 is TGTGCCAGCAGCTTATTACTAGCGGGGAAACCTAGCTCCTACAATGAGCAGTTCTTC.

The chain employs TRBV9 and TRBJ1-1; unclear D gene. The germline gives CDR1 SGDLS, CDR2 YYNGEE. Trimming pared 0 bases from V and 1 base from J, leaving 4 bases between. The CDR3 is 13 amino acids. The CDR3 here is CASSVGANTEAFF. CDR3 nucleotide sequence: TGTGCCAGCAGCGTAGGGGCGAACACTGAAGCTTTCTTT.

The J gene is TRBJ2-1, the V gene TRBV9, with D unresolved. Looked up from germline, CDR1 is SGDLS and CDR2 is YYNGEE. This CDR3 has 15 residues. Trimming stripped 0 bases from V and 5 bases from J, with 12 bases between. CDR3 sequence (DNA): TGTGCCAGCAGCGTAGGTCTTTTGAGTCACAATGAGCAGTTCTTC. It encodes CASSVGLLSHNEQFF.

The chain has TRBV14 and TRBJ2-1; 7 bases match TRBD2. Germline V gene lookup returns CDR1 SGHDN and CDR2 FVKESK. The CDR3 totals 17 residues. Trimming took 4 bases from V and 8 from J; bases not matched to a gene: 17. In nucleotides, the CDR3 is TGTGCCAGCAGCCTAGCTGTAGCGGGCCTGGGACGCGATGAGCAGTTCTTC. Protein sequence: CASSLAVAGLGRDEQFF.

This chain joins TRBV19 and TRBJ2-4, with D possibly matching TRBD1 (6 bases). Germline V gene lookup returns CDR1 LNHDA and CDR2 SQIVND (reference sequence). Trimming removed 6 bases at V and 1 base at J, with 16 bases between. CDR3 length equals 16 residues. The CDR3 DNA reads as TGTGCCAGTAGCCCTAGGGGTAGGGGGGCCAAAAACATTCAGTACTTC. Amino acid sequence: CASSPRGRGAKNIQYF.

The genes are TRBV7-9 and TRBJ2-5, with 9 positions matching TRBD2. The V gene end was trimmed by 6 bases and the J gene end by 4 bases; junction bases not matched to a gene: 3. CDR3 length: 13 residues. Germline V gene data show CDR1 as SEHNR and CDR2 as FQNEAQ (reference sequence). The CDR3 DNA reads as TGTGCCAGCAGACCGGGACTAGCAGAGACCCAGTACTTC. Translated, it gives CASRPGLAETQYF.

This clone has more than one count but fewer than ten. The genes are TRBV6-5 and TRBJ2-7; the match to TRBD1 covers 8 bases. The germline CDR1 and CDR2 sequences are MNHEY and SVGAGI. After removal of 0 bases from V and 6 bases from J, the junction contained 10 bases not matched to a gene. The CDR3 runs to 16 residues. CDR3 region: CASSYSWRDRTAEQYF. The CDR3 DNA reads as TGTGCCAGCAGTTACTCGTGGCGGGACAGGACCGCCGAGCAGTACTTC.

As DNA, the CDR3 is TGTGCCAGCAGTTACTCTCCCGGGACAGGGGATCAGCCCCAGCATTTT. It specifies CASSYSPGTGDQPQHF. The rearrangement uses TRBV6-6 and TRBJ1-5; 10 bases match TRBD1. The CDR3 sequence is 16 residues long. V shed 0 bases and J 5 bases; nucleotides not matched to a gene: 4. Per the germline V gene, CDR1 is MNHNY and CDR2 is SVGAGI (reference sequence).

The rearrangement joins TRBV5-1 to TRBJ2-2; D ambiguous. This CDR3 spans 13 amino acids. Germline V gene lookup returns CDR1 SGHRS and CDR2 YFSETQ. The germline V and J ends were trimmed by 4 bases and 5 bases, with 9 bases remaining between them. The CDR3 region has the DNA TGCGCCAGCAGCGAGGCTATAACCGGGGAGCTGTTTTTT. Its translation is CASSEAITGELFF.

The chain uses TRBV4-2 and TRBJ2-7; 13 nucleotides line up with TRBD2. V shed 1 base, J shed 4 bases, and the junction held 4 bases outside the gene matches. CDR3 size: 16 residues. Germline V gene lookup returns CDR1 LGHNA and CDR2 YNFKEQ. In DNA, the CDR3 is TGTGCCAGCAGCCAAGTCATGGGACTAGCGGGATACGAGCAGTACTTC. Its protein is CASSQVMGLAGYEQYF.

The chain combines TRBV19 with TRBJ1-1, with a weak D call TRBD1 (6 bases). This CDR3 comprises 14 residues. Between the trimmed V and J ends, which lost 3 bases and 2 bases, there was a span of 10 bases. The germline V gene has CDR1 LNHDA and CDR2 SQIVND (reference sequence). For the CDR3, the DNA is TGTGCCAGTAGTATCGGGACACTCAACACTGAAGCTTTCTTT. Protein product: CASSIGTLNTEAFF.

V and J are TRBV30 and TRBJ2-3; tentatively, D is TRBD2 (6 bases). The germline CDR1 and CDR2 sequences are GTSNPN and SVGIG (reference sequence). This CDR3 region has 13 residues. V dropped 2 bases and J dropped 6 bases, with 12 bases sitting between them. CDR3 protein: CAWSSGAGDTQYF. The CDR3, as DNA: TGTGCCTGGAGTTCGGGAGCCGGGGATACGCAGTATTTT.

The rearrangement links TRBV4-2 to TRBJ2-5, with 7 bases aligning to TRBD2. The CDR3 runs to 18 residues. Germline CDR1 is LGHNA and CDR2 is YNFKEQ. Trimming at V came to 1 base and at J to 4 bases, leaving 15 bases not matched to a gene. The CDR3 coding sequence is TGTGCCAGCAGCCAAGGGGCGGGGGTGGGTCTGAGGGGAGAGACCCAGTACTTC. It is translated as CASSQGAGVGLRGETQYF.

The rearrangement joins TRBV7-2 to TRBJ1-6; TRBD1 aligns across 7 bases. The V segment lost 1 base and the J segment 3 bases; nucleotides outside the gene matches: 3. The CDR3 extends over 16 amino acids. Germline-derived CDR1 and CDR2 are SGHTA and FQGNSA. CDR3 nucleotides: TGTGCCAGCAGCTTAGAGGCAGGGGGCTATAATTCACCCCTCCACTTT. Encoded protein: CASSLEAGGYNSPLHF.

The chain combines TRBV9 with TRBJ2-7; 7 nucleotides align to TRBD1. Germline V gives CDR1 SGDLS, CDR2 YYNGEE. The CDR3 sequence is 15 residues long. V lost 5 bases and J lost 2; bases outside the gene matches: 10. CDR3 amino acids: CASSRGPGEAYEQYF. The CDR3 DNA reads TGTGCCAGCAGTAGGGGGCCCGGCGAGGCCTACGAGCAGTACTTC.

This CDR3 is CASSPGQGLYEQYF. DNA for the CDR3: TGTGCCAGCAGCCCTGGACAGGGTCTCTACGAGCAGTACTTC. The gene calls are TRBV7-9 and TRBJ2-7; 8 bases align to TRBD1. Per germline, CDR1 SEHNR and CDR2 FQNEAQ (reference sequence). Trimming at V came to 5 bases and at J to 3 bases, leaving 6 bases not matched to a gene. CDR3 length: 14 amino acids. Variable domain in full (rest from reference TRBV7-9 and TRBJ2-7): DTGVSQNPRHKITKRGQNVTFRCDPISEHNRLYWYRQTLGQGPEFLTYFQNEAQLEKSRLLSDRFSAERPKGSFSTLEIQRTEQGDSAMYLCASSPGQGLYEQYFGPGTRLTVT.

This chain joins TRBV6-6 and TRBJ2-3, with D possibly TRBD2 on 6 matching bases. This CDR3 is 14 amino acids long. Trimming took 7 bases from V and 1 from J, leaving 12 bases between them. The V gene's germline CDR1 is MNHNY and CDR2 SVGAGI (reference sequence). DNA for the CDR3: TGTGCCAGCACGGAGGGGTGGGGCACAGATACGCAGTATTTT. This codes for CASTEGWGTDTQYF.

The CDR3 here is CASSPRQGRSEKLFF. CDR3 in DNA: TGTGCCAGCAGCCCACGACAGGGTCGCTCTGAAAAACTGTTTTTT. The V gene is TRBV27, the J gene TRBJ1-4, with 7 bases matching TRBD1. Germline assignment: CDR1 MNHEY and CDR2 SMNVEV (reference sequence). This CDR3 is built from 15 residues. V shed 6 bases, J shed 7 bases, and the junction held 11 bases outside the gene matches. Full variable domain (missing parts from reference TRBV27 and TRBJ1-4): EAQVTQNPRYLITVTGKKLTVTCSQNMNHEYMSWYRQDPGLGLRQIYYSMNVEVTDKGDVPEGYKVSRKEKRNFPLILESPSPNQTSLYFCASSPRQGRSEKLFFGSGTQLSVL.

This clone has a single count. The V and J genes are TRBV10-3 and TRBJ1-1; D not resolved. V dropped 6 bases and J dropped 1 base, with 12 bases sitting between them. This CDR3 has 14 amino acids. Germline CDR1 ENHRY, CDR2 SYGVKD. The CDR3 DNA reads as TGTGCCATCAGGGGCTTTGTAGGGAACACTGAAGCTTTCTTT. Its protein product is CAIRGFVGNTEAFF.

CDR3 sequence (DNA): TGTGCTAGTAGGACTTCGGCAGGGGGCTACGAGCAGTACTTC. Encoded protein: CASRTSAGGYEQYF. This rearrangement joins TRBV12-5 to TRBJ2-7, with 7 bases lining up with TRBD1. This CDR3 region has 14 residues. V lost 8 bases and J lost 3; bases outside the gene matches: 10. In germline, CDR1 is LGHNT, CDR2 FRNRAP. The complete variable domain, with remaining parts taken from reference TRBV12-5 and TRBJ2-7, reads DARVTQTPRHKVTEMGQEVTMRCQPILGHNTVFWYRQTMMQGLELLAYFRNRAPLDDSGMPKDRFSAEMPDATLATLKIQPSEPRDSAVYFCASRTSAGGYEQYFGPGTRLTVT.